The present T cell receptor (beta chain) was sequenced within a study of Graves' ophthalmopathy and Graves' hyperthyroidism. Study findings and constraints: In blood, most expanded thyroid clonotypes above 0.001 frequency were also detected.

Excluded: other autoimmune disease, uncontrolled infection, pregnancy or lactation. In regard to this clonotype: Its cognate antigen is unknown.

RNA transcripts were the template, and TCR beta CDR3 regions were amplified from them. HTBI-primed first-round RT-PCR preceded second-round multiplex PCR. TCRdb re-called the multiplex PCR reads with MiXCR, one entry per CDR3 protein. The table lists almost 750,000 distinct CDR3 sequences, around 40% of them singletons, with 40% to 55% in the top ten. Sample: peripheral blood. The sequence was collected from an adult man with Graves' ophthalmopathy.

CDR3 DNA: TGCAGTGCCGAGGACAGGGGACCAACCGGGGAGCTGTTTTTT. Translation gives CSAEDRGPTGELFF. This chain uses TRBV20-1 with TRBJ2-2; TRBD1 aligns across 9 bases. Looked up from germline, CDR1 is DFQATT and CDR2 is SNEGSKA (reference sequence). CDR3 length equals 14 residues. J gave up 5 bases and V 6 bases, and 7 bases lay outside the gene matches.